The 5 T cell receptor beta chains below were found in one sample sequenced in a study of CD8+CD57+ T cells in acquired aplastic anemia. TCR beta VDJ and CDR3 profiles were obtained from a genomic DNA template. TCRdb itself ran the reads through MiXCR, one entry per CDR3 protein. The repertoire holds over 250,000 distinct CDR3 sequences, with roughly 61% as singletons. Sequencing was done on patients that had shown CD8+CD57+ cell expansion by flow cytometry. Sequencing was done on a sample of sorted CD4+, CD8+, or CD8+CD57+ T cells (not recorded which) from PBMCs. The receptors stem from a human donor with aplastic anemia.

This clonotype was picked up a small number of times. The chain carries TRBV10-3 and TRBJ2-3; D is perhaps TRBD2 (6 bases). Germline lookup yields CDR1 ENHRY and CDR2 SYGVKD. Trimming cost V 6 bases and J 0 bases, with 10 bases left between them. This CDR3 region has 14 residues. The CDR3 DNA sequence: TGTGCCATCAGCAAAAGCGGGAGCACAGATACGCAGTATTTT. This codes for CAISKSGSTDTQYF.

V is TRBV25-1 and J is TRBJ1-2, with D possibly matching TRBD1 (5 bases). The V end lost 3 bases, the J end lost 5 bases, and 13 bases lay between the germline ends. The CDR3 is made up of 14 amino acids. Germline loops: CDR1 MGHDK, CDR2 SYGVNS. The CDR3 DNA is TGTGCCAGCAGTGATCCGGGACTGCCATATGGCTACACCTTC. This encodes CASSDPGLPYGYTF.

J is TRBJ1-1 and V is TRBV24-1; the D gene is possibly TRBD1 (5 bases). The CDR3 length is 14 residues. In germline, CDR1 is KGHDR, CDR2 SFDVKD. The germline V and J ends were trimmed by 3 bases and 0 bases, with 7 bases remaining between them. The CDR3 DNA reads as TGTGCCACCAGTGATCCAGGGATGAACACTGAAGCTTTCTTT. This translates into CATSDPGMNTEAFF.

The J gene is TRBJ1-2, the V gene TRBV29-1; a possible D gene is TRBD1 (5 bases). The CDR3 runs to 14 residues. V was pared by 7 bases and J by 2 bases, with 17 bases between. CDR1 is SQVTM, CDR2 ANQGSEA, per germline. Here the CDR3 reads CSARAGGENYGYTF. The CDR3 DNA follows: TGCAGCGCCCGAGCGGGAGGGGAGAACTATGGCTACACCTTC. The full variable domain, completed using reference TRBV29-1 and TRBJ1-2, is SAVISQKPSRDICQRGTSLTIQCQVDSQVTMMFWYRQQPGQSLTLIATANQGSEATYESGFVIDKFPISRPNLTFSTLTVSNMSPEDSSIYLCSARAGGENYGYTFGSGTRLTVV.

This clonotype was counted at least ten times. The V gene is TRBV20-1, the J gene TRBJ2-2; perhaps TRBD2 as D (6 bases). V lost 5 bases, J lost 6 bases, and 10 bases lay in between. Germline CDR1 and CDR2: DFQATT and SNEGSKA (reference sequence). This CDR3 has 12 amino acids. CDR3 in amino acids: CSAGGVPGELFF. DNA of the CDR3: TGCAGTGCTGGCGGGGTCCCCGGGGAGCTGTTTTTT.